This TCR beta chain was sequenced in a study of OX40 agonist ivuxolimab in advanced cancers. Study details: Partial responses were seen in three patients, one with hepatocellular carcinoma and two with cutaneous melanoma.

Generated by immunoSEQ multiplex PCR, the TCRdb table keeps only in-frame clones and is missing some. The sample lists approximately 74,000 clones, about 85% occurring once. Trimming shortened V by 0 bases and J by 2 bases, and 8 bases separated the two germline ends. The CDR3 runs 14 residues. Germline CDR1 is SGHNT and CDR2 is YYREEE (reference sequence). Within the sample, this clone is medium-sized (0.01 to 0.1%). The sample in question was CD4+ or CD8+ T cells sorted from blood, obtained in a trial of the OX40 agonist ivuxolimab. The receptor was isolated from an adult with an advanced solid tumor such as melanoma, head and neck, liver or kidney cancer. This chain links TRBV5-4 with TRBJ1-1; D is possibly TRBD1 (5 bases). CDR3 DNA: TGTGCCAGCAGCTTGGGGGGGACTAACACTGAAGCTTTCTTT. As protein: CASSLGGTNTEAFF. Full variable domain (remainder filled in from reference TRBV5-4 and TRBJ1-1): ETGVTQSPTHLIKTRGQQVTLRCSSQSGHNTVSWYQQALGQGPQFIFQYYREEENGRGNFPPRFSGLQFPNYSSELNVNALELDDSALYLCASSLGGTNTEAFFGQGTRLTVV.